Listed below are T cell receptor beta chains from one sample, sequenced in a study of T cell changes during pregnancy in multiple sclerosis. The assay was immunoSEQ multiplex PCR, and TCRdb's table has in-frame clones only and misses some. The table lists about 44,000 clones, 96% of them singletons. The sequences come from peripheral blood, collected in the second trimester of pregnancy. The receptors stem from a female donor with multiple sclerosis, enrolled in a pregnancy study. CDR3s include the opening cysteine and the closing phenylalanine or tryptophan. The D gene is left open where the match is weak. A clone size is listed for some rows: how often the clone was seen (once, few, many), or a class if it is expanded.

TRBV6-4	.	TRBJ2-7	.	TGTGCCAGCAGTGACTCGAGGGCTTTGTACGAGCAGTACTTC	CASSDSRALYEQYF
TRBV6-6	.	TRBJ1-5	.	TGTGCCAGCGGCAGGGTACTCAATAGCAATCAGCCCCAGCATTTT	CASGRVLNSNQPQHF
TRBV7-2	.	TRBJ2-3	.	TGTGCCAGCAGCCCGAGGGATACGCAGTATTTT	CASSPRDTQYF
TRBV28	.	TRBJ2-1	TRBD2	TGTGCCGTGACGGGACTAGCGGGAACCGGCAGCTCCTACAATGAGCAGTTCTTC	CAVTGLAGTGSSYNEQFF
TRBV19	.	TRBJ1-1	.	TGTGCCAGTAGGGGGCTCAGGGCAAATATTAAGGACACTGAAGCTTTCTTT	CASRGLRANIKDTEAFF
TRBV7-3	.	TRBJ2-5	.	TGTGCCAGCAGCTCTCGTAGGAGAGAGACCCAGTACTTC	CASSSRRRETQYF
TRBV28	once	TRBJ1-1	.	TGTGCCAGCAGCCCTTCATCGGGAGGCTATATCTCTTCTTTCTTT	CASSPSSGGYISSFF
TRBV30	.	TRBJ2-3	TRBD1	TGTGCCTGGGCCGGGACAGGGGGTACGACAGATACGCAGTATTTT	CAWAGTGGTTDTQYF
TRBV5-1	.	TRBJ2-4	TRBD1	TGCGCCAGCAGCCCAACCACAGGGGGCAAAAACATTCAGTACTTC	CASSPTTGGKNIQYF
TRBV19	.	TRBJ1-1	TRBD1	TGTGCCAGTACCCCGTCTTCCGGCCAGGGGGCAAACACTGAAGCTTTCTTT	CASTPSSGQGANTEAFF
TRBV27	.	TRBJ1-1	.	TGTGCCAGCAGTTTATGGAGGGAAGTCCGGAACACTGAAGCTTTCTTT	CASSLWREVRNTEAFF
TRBV10-1	.	TRBJ2-1	TRBD2	TGCGCCAGCAGTGAGTTACCTGGGGGGACTAGCGGGAGGGAGAGCTCCTACAATGAGCAGTTCTTC	CASSELPGGTSGRESSYNEQFF
TRBV7-3	.	TRBJ2-1	TRBD2	TGTGCCAGCAGCCTTGAGCGGGGGGCCAATGAGCAGTTCTTC	CASSLERGANEQFF
TRBV9	.	TRBJ2-1	TRBD2	TGTGCCAGCAGCGTAGGGGGAGGGACTAGGACCTACAATGAGCAGTTCTTC	CASSVGGGTRTYNEQFF
TRBV9	.	TRBJ1-2	.	TGTGCCAGCAGCGCCCGGGCTCGTCGAGCGGAAGGCTACACCTTC	CASSARARRAEGYTF
TRBV5-4	.	TRBJ2-6	.	TGTGCCAGCAGCTTGGTCGTCTCTGGGGCCAACGTCCTGACTTTC	CASSLVVSGANVLTF
TRBV2	.	TRBJ2-5	TRBD1	TGTGCCAGCAGGTGGGACAGGCAAGAGACCCAGTACTTC	CASRWDRQETQYF
TRBV27	.	TRBJ1-2	TRBD1	TGTGCCAGCAGTCGCCACAGGGGGCGAGAGGTTGGCTACACCTTC	CASSRHRGREVGYTF
TRBV19	.	TRBJ1-2	.	TGTGCCAGTAGTATAGCCACGGTGAGGAAGTTC	CASSIATVRKF
TRBV14	.	TRBJ2-5	TRBD2	TGTGCCAGCAGCCCTGGGGACTATCGAACGGTAGACCAGTACTTC	CASSPGDYRTVDQYF
TRBV18	once	TRBJ1-1	TRBD1	TGTGCCAGCTCACCACGGGAACAGGGGACTGAAGCTTTCTTT	CASSPREQGTEAFF
TRBV30	.	TRBJ2-1	.	TGTGCCTGGAGTACAGGGTGGAACAATGAGCAGTTCTTC	CAWSTGWNNEQFF
TRBV18	.	TRBJ1-1	.	TGTGCCAGCTCATCCACTGGGGAGGGTAGAACTTTCTTT	CASSSTGEGRTFF
TRBV6-5	.	TRBJ1-2	TRBD1	TGTGCCAGCAGTTGGGACAGGGTAGAAGGCTACACCTTC	CASSWDRVEGYTF
TRBV18	.	TRBJ2-7	.	TGTGCCAGCTCACCCTTGGACTTCTCCTACGAGCAGTACTTC	CASSPLDFSYEQYF
TRBV4-1	.	TRBJ2-1	TRBD2	TGCGCCAGCTGGGCGGGGACTAACAATGAGCAGTTCTTC	CASWAGTNNEQFF
TRBV4-1	.	TRBJ2-7	TRBD2	TGCGCCAGCAGCCAAGCGGCTAGCGGAGTTAGCTACGAGCAGTACTTC	CASSQAASGVSYEQYF
TRBV21-1	once	TRBJ1-2	.	TGTGCCAGCCGGGGACAGGGGGCTGGGGGCTACACCTTC	CASRGQGAGGYTF
TRBV6-5	.	TRBJ1-2	TRBD1	TGTGCCAGCAGTTACCTCGGACAGGGCTTCTATGGCTACACCTTC	CASSYLGQGFYGYTF
TRBV15	.	TRBJ1-1	.	TGTGCCACCAGTACTTGGGGGGGCGCGGAAGCTTTCTTT	CATSTWGGAEAFF
TRBV4-1	.	TRBJ2-7	.	TGCGCCAGCAGCCTCACGGAAGGGGGGGACTACGAGCAGTACTTC	CASSLTEGGDYEQYF
TRBV6-1	.	TRBJ2-3	TRBD1	TGTGCCAGCAGGGAACAGGGGGCAATAATCCTAGATACGCAGTATTTT	CASREQGAIILDTQYF
TRBV14	.	TRBJ2-7	.	TGTGCCAGCAGCCAAGAATTCGCGGACATCTACGAGCAGTACTTC	CASSQEFADIYEQYF
TRBV10-1	.	TRBJ1-1	.	TGCGCCAGCAGTGAGACGCGGGGCCGCACTGAAGCTTTCTTT	CASSETRGRTEAFF
TRBV19	.	TRBJ2-3	.	TGTGCCAGTAGTGCGGGACTGACAGATACGCAGTATTTT	CASSAGLTDTQYF
TRBV19	.	TRBJ2-3	TRBD2	TGTGCCAGTAGTATAGTAGGGACTAGCGGGGGGGCAGATACGCAGTATTTT	CASSIVGTSGGADTQYF
TRBV25-1	.	TRBJ1-5	.	TGTGCCAGGGGGGGGAAGAATCAGCCCCAGCATTTT	CARGGKNQPQHF
TRBV9	.	TRBJ2-2	TRBD2	TGTGCCAGCAGCGTAGGCCGTAGGCTAGCCTTAGCGGGGCCCGGGGAGCTGTTTTTT	CASSVGRRLALAGPGELFF
TRBV4-1	.	TRBJ1-4	TRBD1	TGCGCCAGCTTCGACAGGGGTAATGAAAAACTGTTTTTT	CASFDRGNEKLFF
TRBV7-9	once	TRBJ1-1	.	TGTGCCAGCAGCTTGTCCAGGTTGAACACTGAAGCTTTCTTT	CASSLSRLNTEAFF
TRBV6-1	.	TRBJ2-7	TRBD1	TGTGCCAGCAGTGAGGCTCGGACAGGATCGAGCTACGAGCAGTACTTC	CASSEARTGSSYEQYF
TRBV13	.	TRBJ2-7	TRBD1	TGTGCCAGCAGCTTCGGCCACCGACAGGGGACCTACGAGCAGTACTTC	CASSFGHRQGTYEQYF
TRBV18	.	TRBJ1-4	TRBD1	TGTGCCAGCTCTTCGACAGGGTATGGAGAAAAACTGTTTTTT	CASSSTGYGEKLFF
TRBV28	once	TRBJ2-1	TRBD1	TGTGCCAGCAGTCCGGACAGGAGCTCCTACAATGAGCAGTTCTTC	CASSPDRSSYNEQFF
TRBV7-9	once	TRBJ2-7	TRBD1	TGTGCCAGCAGCCTTTTGGGACAGGGGAGCGAGCAGTACTTC	CASSLLGQGSEQYF
TRBV28	.	TRBJ2-7	.	TGTGCCAGCAGCCTGCCGGGTGGCCGGGTGGAGGAGCAGTACTTC	CASSLPGGRVEEQYF
TRBV7-9	once	TRBJ1-2	.	TGTGCCAGCAGCTTGATGGGGAGCGATGGCTACACCTTC	CASSLMGSDGYTF
TRBV7-3	.	TRBJ2-1	.	TGTGCCAGCAGCTTATTGGGGGCGGGTGAGCAGTTCTTC	CASSLLGAGEQFF
TRBV5-1	.	TRBJ2-2	.	TGCGCCAGCAGCTTCTACCCCGGGGACACCGGGGAGCTGTTTTTT	CASSFYPGDTGELFF
TRBV19	.	TRBJ1-2	.	TGTGCCAGTAGTACCCAGGCAGGGGTGGATGGCTACACCTTC	CASSTQAGVDGYTF
TRBV27	.	TRBJ2-7	.	TGTGCCAGCAGTTCCCTACCCGCCTACGAGCAGTACTTC	CASSSLPAYEQYF
TRBV28	.	TRBJ1-2	.	TGTGCCAGCAGCTCAGGAATGACCTTCTATGGCTACACCTTC	CASSSGMTFYGYTF
TRBV10-3	.	TRBJ2-3	TRBD2	TGTGCCATCGGCGGGGGGCCGACAGATACGCAGTATTTT	CAIGGGPTDTQYF
TRBV21-1	.	TRBJ1-2	.	TGTGCCAGCATCCGGACAGGGAACCCCTCGAACTATGGCTACACCTTC	CASIRTGNPSNYGYTF
TRBV2	.	TRBJ1-1	TRBD1	TGTGCCAGCAGTGGGGAGTTGAGGGGGCGAGGTAGCACTGAAGCTTTCTTT	CASSGELRGRGSTEAFF
TRBV5-4	.	TRBJ2-5	TRBD2	TGTGCCAGCAGCTTTGGCGGGGGGGTCCCAACAAACCAAGAGACCCAGTACTTC	CASSFGGGVPTNQETQYF
TRBV7-9	.	TRBJ1-1	TRBD1	TGTGCCAGCAGGCGGGACAGCCTAACTGAAGCTTTCTTT	CASRRDSLTEAFF
TRBV19	once	TRBJ1-2	TRBD1	TGTGCCAGTAGTATAGCGGCCGGGACAGGGAACTATGGCTACACCTTC	CASSIAAGTGNYGYTF
TRBV12-5	.	TRBJ2-1	.	TGTGCTAGTGGTTTGGTAACCCTCGGAGGGGTAATCAATGAGCAGTTCTTC	CASGLVTLGGVINEQFF